This T cell receptor (beta chain) derives from a study of blood T cell repertoires in COVID-19. Whole-study context: Specimens from acute and convalescent COVID-19 originated in the United States, Italy and Spain. T cells, B-cell-depleted T cells, or PBMCs provided the cDNA or gDNA that served as material.

The V gene's germline CDR1 is SGHKS and CDR2 YYEKEE (reference sequence). V lost 2 bases and J lost 4, with 15 bases in between. The CDR3 is 15 residues long. Per the study methods: Amplified reference gene primers provided the basis for estimating nucleated cell counts. Generated by immunoSEQ multiplex PCR, the TCRdb table keeps only in-frame clones and is missing some. The D gene and trimming were derived from the DNA, and the V and J assignments and clone size from that table. This table holds a few hundred thousand clones, about 87% found once. The chain carries TRBV5-5 and TRBJ1-1; a possible D gene is TRBD1 (6 bases). The sequenced sample consisted of peripheral blood. The sequence was collected from a man aged 55 to 70 who had recovered from COVID-19. CDR3 residues: CASSLRGAAGTEAFF. The CDR3, as DNA: TGTGCCAGCAGCTTACGGGGGGCGGCGGGCACTGAAGCTTTCTTT.